These 14 T cell receptor beta chains were all obtained from the same sample, sequenced in a study of shared clonotypes between healthy human individuals. Here immunoSEQ multiplex PCR was the method, and the copy in TCRdb shows in-frame clones only, minus some. Altogether about 1.1 million clones are present, roughly 80% being singletons, with the ten largest covering 0.7% to 0.95%. The sample consisted of memory CD4+ T cells from PBMCs. Sample subset: CD45RA-negative fraction. These receptors all come from a man between 18 and 35 years old in good health. Some clones in this sample may be carry-over from other donors' samples.

This clone was detected a few times. Within the sample, other DNA sequences also encode this same CDR3. V gene TRBV28 combines with J gene TRBJ1-1, with TRBD1 identical over 9 bases. Trimming cost V 6 bases and J 4 bases; bases outside gene matches: 0. Germline lookup yields CDR1 MDHEN and CDR2 SYDVKM. The CDR3 contains 12 residues. The CDR3, as DNA: TGTGCCAGCAGGGACAGGGGCACTGAAGCTTTCTTT. Its translation is CASRDRGTEAFF.

This clone was seen a single time. The chain combines TRBV29-1 with TRBJ2-7; TRBD1 aligns across 10 bases. The CDR3 has 12 amino acids. The germline gives CDR1 SQVTM, CDR2 ANQGSEA. V was clipped by 7 bases and J by 7 bases; unmatched bases: 7. The CDR3 spells CSAGTGATEQYF. For the CDR3, the DNA is TGCAGCGCCGGGACAGGGGCTACTGAGCAGTACTTC.

The rearrangement joins TRBV2 to TRBJ2-2, with D tentatively TRBD1 or TRBD2 (6 bases each). The V gene's germline CDR1 is SNHLY and CDR2 FYNNEI. The CDR3 covers 18 residues. V lost 4 bases, J lost 0 bases, and 18 bases lay in between. CDR3 protein: CASSVFRGAGANTGELFF. In DNA form, the CDR3 reads TGTGCCAGCAGTGTTTTTAGGGGGGCCGGGGCGAACACCGGGGAGCTGTTTTTT. The variable domain in full, with the rest retrieved from reference TRBV2 and TRBJ2-2, is EPEVTQTPSHQVTQMGQEVILRCVPISNHLYFYWYRQILGQKVEFLVSFYNNEISEKSEIFDDQFSVERPDGSNFTLKIRSTKLEDSAMYFCASSVFRGAGANTGELFFGEGSRLTVL.

The V gene is TRBV7-9, the J gene TRBJ1-2, with TRBD1 as a possible D gene (6 bases). This CDR3 region has 13 residues. Germline V CDR1 and CDR2: SEHNR, FQNEAQ (reference sequence). The V and J ends lost 1 base and 8 bases respectively, with 11 bases between them. The CDR3 reads CASSLVGGGGYTF. The CDR3 region has the DNA TGTGCCAGCAGCTTAGTGGGGGGCGGCGGCTACACCTTC.

The chain combines TRBV11-1 with TRBJ2-7; D unclear. The V and J ends lost 0 bases and 5 bases respectively, with 11 bases between them. The CDR3 has 14 amino acids. Germline CDR1 SGHAT, CDR2 FQDESV (reference sequence). CDR3 sequence reads: CASSLAGPPHEQYF. In DNA, the CDR3 is TGTGCCAGCAGCTTAGCTGGTCCCCCTCACGAGCAGTACTTC.

Only one count was recorded for this clone. The chain links TRBV6-1 to TRBJ1-2; D is possibly TRBD1 (5 bases). The CDR3 length is 13 residues. The V gene's germline CDR1 is MNHNS and CDR2 SASEGT. Trimming took off 3 bases at V and 5 bases at J, with 10 bases between the two ends. This CDR3 is CASSETVGYGYTF. In nucleotides, the CDR3 is TGTGCCAGCAGTGAGACAGTGGGGTATGGCTACACCTTC.

The chain combines TRBV5-4 with TRBJ1-5; 9 bases align to TRBD1. This CDR3 is 15 amino acids long. The V segment lost 4 bases and the J segment 2 bases; nucleotides outside the gene matches: 4. Looked up from germline, CDR1 is SGHNT and CDR2 is YYREEE (reference sequence). The chain's CDR3 is CASSRTGDGNQPQHF. Written as DNA, the CDR3 is TGTGCCAGCAGCCGGACAGGGGATGGCAATCAGCCCCAGCATTTT.

The chain is built from TRBV29-1 and TRBJ2-6, with 7 nucleotides matching TRBD2. This CDR3 contains 17 residues. CDR1 and CDR2 (germline): SQVTM, ANQGSEA. V trimming: 4 bases; J trimming: 0 bases; junction bases outside the gene matches: 9. As DNA, the CDR3 is TGCAGCGTTGGAGGACGGGGGGAGAGCTCTGGGGCCAACGTCCTGACTTTC. Translation gives CSVGGRGESSGANVLTF. Filled out from reference TRBV29-1 and TRBJ2-6, the complete variable domain reads SAVISQKPSRDICQRGTSLTIQCQVDSQVTMMFWYRQQPGQSLTLIATANQGSEATYESGFVIDKFPISRPNLTFSTLTVSNMSPEDSSIYLCSVGGRGESSGANVLTFGAGSRLTVL.

The rearrangement links TRBV6-1 to TRBJ1-2, with a weak D call TRBD1 (6 bases). The CDR3 loop spans 14 amino acids. The germline V gene has CDR1 MNHNS and CDR2 SASEGT. The V gene lost 6 bases and the J gene lost 9 bases, with 20 bases spanning the gap. CDR3 region: CASSAGTPGFSYTF. The CDR3 nucleotides read TGTGCCAGCAGCGCTGGGACACCCGGTTTCAGCTACACCTTC.

The chain has TRBV9 and TRBJ1-3; 12 bases align to TRBD1. CDR3 length: 20 residues. Losses at the gene ends were 0 bases for V and 0 bases for J; bases not matched to a gene: 10. CDR1 is SGDLS and CDR2 is YYNGEE in the germline V gene. CDR3: CASSVAGQGASDRSGNTIYF. The CDR3 DNA reads as TGTGCCAGCAGCGTAGCGGGACAGGGGGCGTCGGACCGCTCTGGAAACACCATATATTTT.

The chain is built from TRBV28 and TRBJ1-4; D gene unclear. The CDR3 is made up of 15 amino acids. Per germline, CDR1 MDHEN and CDR2 SYDVKM. The V end lost 2 bases, the J end lost 8 bases, and 15 bases lay between the germline ends. The chain's CDR3 is CASSLSDTDSEKLFF. The DNA for the CDR3 is TGTGCCAGCAGTTTAAGCGACACTGACTCAGAAAAACTGTTTTTT. Looking up the rest from reference TRBV28 and TRBJ1-4 gives the full variable domain: DVKVTQSSRYLVKRTGEKVFLECVQDMDHENMFWYRQDPGLGLRLIYFSYDVKMKEKGDIPEGYSVSREKKERFSLILESASTNQTSMYLCASSLSDTDSEKLFFGSGTQLSVL.

V usage is TRBV11-2 and J usage is TRBJ2-1, with 14 nucleotides matching TRBD2. The CDR3 loop spans 18 amino acids. Trimming removed 6 bases from V and 5 bases from J; junction bases left unmatched: 12. Germline loops: CDR1 SGHAT, CDR2 FQNNGV. CDR3 sequence (DNA): TGTGCCAGCAGAACCATAAGGGGACTAGCGGGAGAAAACAATGAGCAGTTCTTC. It is translated as CASRTIRGLAGENNEQFF.

The gene calls are TRBV5-1 and TRBJ1-4, with 12 bases lining up with TRBD1. This CDR3 has 14 residues. Looked up from germline, CDR1 is SGHRS and CDR2 is YFSETQ. Losses at the gene ends were 3 bases for V and 8 bases for J; bases not matched to a gene: 2. The CDR3 loop is CASSWGTGGEKLFF. The CDR3 DNA follows: TGCGCCAGCAGCTGGGGGACAGGGGGCGAAAAACTGTTTTTT. Variable domain in full (rest from reference TRBV5-1 and TRBJ1-4): KAGVTQTPRYLIKTRGQQVTLSCSPISGHRSVSWYQQTPGQGLQFLFEYFSETQRNKGNFPGRFSGRQFSNSRSEMNVSTLELGDSALYLCASSWGTGGEKLFFGSGTQLSVL.

This clone was counted once. The chain joins TRBV30 to TRBJ2-1; a possible D gene is TRBD2 (5 bases). V was shortened by 3 bases and J by 10 bases, with 10 bases between the two germline ends. The CDR3 extends over 11 amino acids. Germline loops: CDR1 GTSNPN, CDR2 SVGIG (reference sequence). This CDR3 reads CAWREEREQFF. CDR3 DNA: TGTGCCTGGAGGGAAGAGCGGGAGCAGTTCTTC.